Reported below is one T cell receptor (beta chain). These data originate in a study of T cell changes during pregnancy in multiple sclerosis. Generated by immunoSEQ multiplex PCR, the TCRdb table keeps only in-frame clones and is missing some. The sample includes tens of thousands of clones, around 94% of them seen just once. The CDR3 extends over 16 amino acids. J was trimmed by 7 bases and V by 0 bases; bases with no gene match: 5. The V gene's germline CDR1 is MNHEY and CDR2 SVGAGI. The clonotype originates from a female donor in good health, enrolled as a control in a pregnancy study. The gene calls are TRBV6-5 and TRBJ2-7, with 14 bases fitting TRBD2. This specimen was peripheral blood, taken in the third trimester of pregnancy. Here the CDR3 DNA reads TGTGCCAGCAGTTACTCGACTAGCGGGGGGGACAAAGAGCAGTACTTC. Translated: CASSYSTSGGDKEQYF.